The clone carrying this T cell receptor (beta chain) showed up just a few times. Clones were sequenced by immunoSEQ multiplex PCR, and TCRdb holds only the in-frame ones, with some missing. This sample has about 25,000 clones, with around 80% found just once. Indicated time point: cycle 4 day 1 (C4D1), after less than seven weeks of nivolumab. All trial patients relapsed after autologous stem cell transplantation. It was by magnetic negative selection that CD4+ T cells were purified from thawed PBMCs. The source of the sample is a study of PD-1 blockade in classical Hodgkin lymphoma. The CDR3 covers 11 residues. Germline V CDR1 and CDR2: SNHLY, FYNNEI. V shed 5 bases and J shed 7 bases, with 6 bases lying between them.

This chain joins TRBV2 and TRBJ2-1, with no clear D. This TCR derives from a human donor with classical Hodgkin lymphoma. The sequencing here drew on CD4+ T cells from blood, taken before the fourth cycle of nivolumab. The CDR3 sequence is CASSYSNEQFF. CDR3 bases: TGTGCCAGCAGTTACAGTAATGAGCAGTTCTTC.